A single TCR beta chain is shown here with its context. This record comes from a study of CD8 T cells in Susac syndrome. With random hexamers, reverse transcription was performed on about 0.45 to 1 ug of RNA. TCRdb fed the immunoSEQ multiplex PCR reads into MiXCR, producing one record per CDR3 protein. The data hold about 120,000 distinct CDR3 sequences, with roughly 91% observed a single time. V gave up 6 bases and J gave up 16 bases, with 19 bases separating them. The CDR3 length is 12 residues. Germline CDR1 reads MNHEY; CDR2 reads SMNVEV (reference sequence). This sequence joins TRBV27 and TRBJ2-4; maybe TRBD1 (6 bases). This receptor was obtained from a human donor in good health. The material sequenced was CD4+ T cells from PBMCs. CDR3 residues: CASREMSGRGYF. The DNA of the CDR3 is TGTGCCAGCAGGGAAATGTCGGGCAGGGGCTACTTC.